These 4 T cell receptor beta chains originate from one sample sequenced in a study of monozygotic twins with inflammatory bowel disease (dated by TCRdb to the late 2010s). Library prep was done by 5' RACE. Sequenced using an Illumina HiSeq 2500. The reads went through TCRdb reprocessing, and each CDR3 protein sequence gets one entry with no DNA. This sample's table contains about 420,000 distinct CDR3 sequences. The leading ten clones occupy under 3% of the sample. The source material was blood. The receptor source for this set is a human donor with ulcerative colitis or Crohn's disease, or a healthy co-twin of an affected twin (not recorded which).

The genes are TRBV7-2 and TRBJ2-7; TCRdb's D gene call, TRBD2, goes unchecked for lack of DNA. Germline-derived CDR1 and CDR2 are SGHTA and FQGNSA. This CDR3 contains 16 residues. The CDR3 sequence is CASSLVSGRAEYEQYF.

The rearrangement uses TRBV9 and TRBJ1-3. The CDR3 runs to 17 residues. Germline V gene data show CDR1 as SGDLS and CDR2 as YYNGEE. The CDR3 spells CASSVFERLDSGNTIYF.

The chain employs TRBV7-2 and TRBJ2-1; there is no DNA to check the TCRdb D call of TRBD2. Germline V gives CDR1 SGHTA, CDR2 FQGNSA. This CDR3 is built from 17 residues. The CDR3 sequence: CASSLYILAGEGNEQFF.

This CDR3 reads CASSEQGAQGTQYF. The V call is TRBV7-2, the J call TRBJ2-5; there is no DNA to check the TCRdb D call of TRBD1. Germline V gene data show CDR1 as SGHTA and CDR2 as FQGNSA. The CDR3 consists of 14 residues.